The 14 T cell receptor beta chains in this list originate from one sample, sequenced in a study of tumor T cells in aggressive B-cell lymphoma. Only in-frame clones appear in the TCRdb table, and some are missing; sequencing was by immunoSEQ multiplex PCR. The profile shows about 3,000 clones, about 85% of them singletons. The sample consisted of tumor tissue. Receptors originate from an adult with diffuse large B cell lymphoma.

The chain uses TRBV27 and TRBJ1-2; TRBD1 matches 7 bases. V was clipped by 2 bases and J by 1 base; unmatched bases: 10. Germline CDR1 reads MNHEY; CDR2 reads SMNVEV (reference sequence). The CDR3 loop spans 17 amino acids. In DNA, the CDR3 is TGTGCCAGCAGTTTAAATAGTAGGGGGCGAGGTAACTATGGCTACACCTTC. It encodes CASSLNSRGRGNYGYTF.

This sequence joins TRBV6-6 and TRBJ1-1, with 9 bases matching TRBD1. The germline gives CDR1 MNHNY, CDR2 SVGAGI (reference sequence). The CDR3 sequence is 16 residues long. The V segment lost 5 bases and the J segment 5 bases; nucleotides outside the gene matches: 12. The CDR3 region is CASSPQGTGFRTEAFF. The CDR3 nucleotides are TGTGCCAGCAGTCCACAAGGGACAGGGTTTCGTACTGAAGCTTTCTTT.

This clone occurred once. J is TRBJ2-3 and V is TRBV6-5; D may be TRBD1 (6 bases). The ends were cut back, 5 bases at V and 11 bases at J, with 14 bases in the middle. This CDR3 has 12 residues. The germline V gene encodes CDR1 MNHEY and CDR2 SVGAGI. CDR3 DNA sequence: TGTGCCAGCAGTCGGACAGTACGAGAGCAGTATTTT. Protein: CASSRTVREQYF.

The V call is TRBV19, the J call TRBJ1-6; perhaps TRBD1 as D (5 bases). The V end was cut by 1 base, the J end by 0 bases, with 10 bases between. The CDR3 is 17 amino acids. Per the germline V gene, CDR1 is LNHDA and CDR2 is SQIVND (reference sequence). In nucleotides, the CDR3 is TGTGCCAGTAGTATAGGTTGGACAAACTCCTATAATTCACCCCTCCACTTT. It is translated as CASSIGWTNSYNSPLHF.

The gene calls are TRBV9 and TRBJ2-5, with D maybe TRBD2 (5 bases). V was trimmed by 5 bases and J by 5 bases, leaving 16 bases between them. Looked up from germline, CDR1 is SGDLS and CDR2 is YYNGEE. The CDR3 totals 14 residues. The CDR3 is CASSSRVSRETQYF. CDR3 DNA sequence: TGTGCCAGCAGTTCGAGGGTCTCGCGGGAGACCCAGTACTTC.

V gene TRBV23-1 combines with J gene TRBJ1-1; unclear D gene. TRBV23-1 counts as an open reading frame of uncertain function. The CDR3 runs to 14 residues. Trimming shortened V by 1 base and J by 1 base, and 7 bases separated the two germline ends. DNA of the CDR3: TGCGCCAGCAGTCAATGGAGAAAGAACACTGAAGCTTTCTTT. This translates into CASSQWRKNTEAFF.

The chain recombines TRBV10-1 with TRBJ2-1, with D uncertain. The CDR3 consists of 9 residues. V was shortened by 9 bases and J by 9 bases, with 6 bases between the two germline ends. Germline lookup yields CDR1 WNHNN and CDR2 SYGVQD (reference sequence). The CDR3 DNA sequence: TGCGCCAGATTGAGTGAGCAGTTCTTC. It codes for CARLSEQFF.

The rearrangement links TRBV7-9 to TRBJ2-3; D may be TRBD2 (6 bases). V lost 1 base to trimming and J lost 5 bases, with 13 bases between them. Germline assignment: CDR1 SEHNR and CDR2 FQNEAQ (reference sequence). CDR3 length: 15 amino acids. The CDR3 is CASSLEGGVQDTQYF. The CDR3 region has the DNA TGTGCCAGCAGCTTAGAAGGAGGGGTTCAAGATACGCAGTATTTT. The whole variable domain, filled in from reference TRBV7-9 and TRBJ2-3, reads DTGVSQNPRHKITKRGQNVTFRCDPISEHNRLYWYRQTLGQGPEFLTYFQNEAQLEKSRLLSDRFSAERPKGSFSTLEIQRTEQGDSAMYLCASSLEGGVQDTQYFGPGTRLTVL.

The chain links TRBV4-1 to TRBJ1-2; 8 bases line up with TRBD1. Per the germline V gene, CDR1 is MGHRA and CDR2 is YSYEKL. Trimming removed 1 base from V and 3 bases from J; junction bases left unmatched: 4. CDR3 length equals 15 residues. CDR3 loop: CASSQGAGGDYGYTF. CDR3 sequence (DNA): TGCGCCAGCAGCCAAGGAGCAGGGGGCGACTATGGCTACACCTTC.

The chain is built from TRBV19 and TRBJ2-1, with 7 positions matching TRBD2. V gave up 3 bases and J gave up 3 bases; unmatched junction bases: 8. This CDR3 contains 16 residues. The V gene's germline CDR1 is LNHDA and CDR2 SQIVND (reference sequence). The CDR3 loop reads CASSIRWGGDYNEQFF. For the CDR3, the DNA is TGTGCCAGTAGTATTCGTTGGGGGGGGGACTACAATGAGCAGTTCTTC.

This clone has only one observation. The CDR3: CASSSGDRWGYTF. CDR3 in DNA: TGTGCCAGCAGCTCCGGGGACAGGTGGGGCTACACCTTC. This chain connects TRBV5-6 to TRBJ1-2, with TRBD1 identical over 8 bases. V was clipped by 3 bases and J by 8 bases; unmatched bases: 6. This CDR3 contains 13 residues. In germline, CDR1 is SGHDT, CDR2 YYEEEE.

This clone has a single count. The J gene is TRBJ2-5, the V gene TRBV9; 9 bases are shared with TRBD1. CDR1 is SGDLS, CDR2 YYNGEE, per germline. CDR3 size: 13 residues. Trimming cost V 3 bases and J 7 bases; bases outside gene matches: 4. CDR3 coding DNA: TGTGCCAGCAGCGGGACAGGGGACCGGACCCAGTACTTC. It specifies CASSGTGDRTQYF.

The chain recombines TRBV5-6 with TRBJ2-1, with TRBD1 identical over 10 bases. CDR3 size: 16 residues. V lost 4 bases to trimming and J lost 8 bases; unmatched junction nucleotides: 12. Germline V gives CDR1 SGHDT, CDR2 YYEEEE. The chain's CDR3 is CASSPVDRGLIDEQFF. The CDR3 DNA reads TGTGCCAGCAGCCCAGTCGACAGGGGGCTGATAGATGAGCAGTTCTTC.

The chain uses TRBV4-1 and TRBJ1-3; D remains ambiguous. The CDR3 runs 17 residues. CDR1 is MGHRA, CDR2 YSYEKL, per germline. V was trimmed by 4 bases and J by 3 bases, leaving 19 bases between them. The CDR3 nucleotides read TGCGCCAGCAGCCTAAGCCCCACGTCGGCGGGTGGAAACACCATATATTTT. Encoded protein: CASSLSPTSAGGNTIYF.